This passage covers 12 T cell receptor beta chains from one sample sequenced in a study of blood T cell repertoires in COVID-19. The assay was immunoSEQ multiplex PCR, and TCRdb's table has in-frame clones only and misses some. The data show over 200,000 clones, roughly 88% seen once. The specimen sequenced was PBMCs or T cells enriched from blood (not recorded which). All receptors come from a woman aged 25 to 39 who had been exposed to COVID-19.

The CDR3 here is CASSSSYRGPNTEAFF. Here the CDR3 DNA reads TGCGCCAGCAGCTCATCATACAGGGGACCGAACACTGAAGCTTTCTTT. The chain carries TRBV5-1 and TRBJ1-1, with 7 bases matching TRBD1. Germline V gives CDR1 SGHRS, CDR2 YFSETQ. The V segment lost 3 bases and the J segment 1 base; nucleotides outside the gene matches: 9. This CDR3 has 16 residues.

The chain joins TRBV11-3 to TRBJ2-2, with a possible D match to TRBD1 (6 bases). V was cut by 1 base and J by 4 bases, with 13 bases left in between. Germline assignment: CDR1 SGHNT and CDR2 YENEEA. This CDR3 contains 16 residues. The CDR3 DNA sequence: TGTGCCAGCAGCTTAGGCTGGGGGCAGGGCACCGGGGAGCTGTTTTTT. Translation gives CASSLGWGQGTGELFF.

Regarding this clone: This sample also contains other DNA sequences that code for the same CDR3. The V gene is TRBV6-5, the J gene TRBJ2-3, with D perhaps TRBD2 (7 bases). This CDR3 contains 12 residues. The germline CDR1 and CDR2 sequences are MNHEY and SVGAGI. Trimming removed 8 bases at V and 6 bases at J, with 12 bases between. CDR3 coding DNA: TGTGCCAGCGGGAGGGGGGTGGATACGCAGTATTTT. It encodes CASGRGVDTQYF.

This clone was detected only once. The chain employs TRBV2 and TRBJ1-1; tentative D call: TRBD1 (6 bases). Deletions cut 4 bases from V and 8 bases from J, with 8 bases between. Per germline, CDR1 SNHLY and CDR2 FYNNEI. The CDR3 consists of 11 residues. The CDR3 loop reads CASSGGGEAFF. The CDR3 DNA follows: TGTGCCAGCAGTGGTGGGGGCGAAGCTTTCTTT.

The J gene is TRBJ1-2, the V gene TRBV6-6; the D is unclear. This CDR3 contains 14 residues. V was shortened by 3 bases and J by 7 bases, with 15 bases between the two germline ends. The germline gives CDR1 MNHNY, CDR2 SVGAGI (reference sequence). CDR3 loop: CASSYPGLGSGYTF. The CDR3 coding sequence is TGTGCCAGCAGTTATCCGGGTCTGGGTAGTGGCTACACCTTC.

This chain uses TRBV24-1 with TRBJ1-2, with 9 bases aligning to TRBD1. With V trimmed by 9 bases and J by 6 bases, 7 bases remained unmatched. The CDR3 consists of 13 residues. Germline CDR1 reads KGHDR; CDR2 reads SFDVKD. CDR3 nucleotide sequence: TGTGCCACCGCGCCCGGGACAGGGAATGGCTACACCTTC. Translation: CATAPGTGNGYTF.

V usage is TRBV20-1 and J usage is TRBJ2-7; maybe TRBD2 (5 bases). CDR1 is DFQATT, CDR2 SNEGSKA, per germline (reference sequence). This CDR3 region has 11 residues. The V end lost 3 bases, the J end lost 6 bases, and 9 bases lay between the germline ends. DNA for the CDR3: TGCAGTGCTAGCCGAGGAGGCGAGCAGTACTTC. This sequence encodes CSASRGGEQYF.

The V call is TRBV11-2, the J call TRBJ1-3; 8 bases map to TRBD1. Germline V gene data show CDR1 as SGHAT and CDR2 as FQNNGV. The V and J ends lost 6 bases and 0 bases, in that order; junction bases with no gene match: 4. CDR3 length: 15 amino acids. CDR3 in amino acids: CASSQQGVSGNTIYF. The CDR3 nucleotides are TGTGCCAGCAGTCAACAGGGGGTCTCTGGAAACACCATATATTTT.

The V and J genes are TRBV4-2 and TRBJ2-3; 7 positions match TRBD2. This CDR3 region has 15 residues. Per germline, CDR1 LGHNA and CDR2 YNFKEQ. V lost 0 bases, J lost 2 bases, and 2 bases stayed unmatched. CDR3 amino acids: CASSQEAGATDTQYF. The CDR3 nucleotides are TGTGCCAGCAGCCAAGAGGCGGGAGCCACAGATACGCAGTATTTT.

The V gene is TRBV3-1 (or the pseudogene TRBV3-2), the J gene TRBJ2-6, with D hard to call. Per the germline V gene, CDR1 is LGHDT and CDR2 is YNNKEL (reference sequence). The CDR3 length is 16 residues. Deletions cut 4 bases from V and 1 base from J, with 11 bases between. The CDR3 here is CASSPRVLSGANVLTF. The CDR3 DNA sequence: TGTGCCAGCAGCCCTCGAGTATTATCTGGGGCCAACGTCCTGACTTTC.

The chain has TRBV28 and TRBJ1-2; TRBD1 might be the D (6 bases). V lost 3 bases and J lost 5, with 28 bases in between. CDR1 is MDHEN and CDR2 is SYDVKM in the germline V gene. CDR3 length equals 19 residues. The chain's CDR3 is CASSFTPPQIRTRGYGYTF. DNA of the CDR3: TGTGCCAGCAGTTTTACACCCCCACAGATCAGGACCAGGGGTTATGGCTACACCTTC.

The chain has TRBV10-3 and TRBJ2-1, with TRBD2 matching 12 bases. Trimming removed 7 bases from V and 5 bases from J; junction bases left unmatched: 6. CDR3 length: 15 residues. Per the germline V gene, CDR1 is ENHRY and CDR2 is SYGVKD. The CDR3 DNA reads TGTGCCATCAAGACTGGACTAGCGGGGAACAATGAGCAGTTCTTC. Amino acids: CAIKTGLAGNNEQFF.